The 20 T cell receptor beta chains below all came from one sample that was sequenced in a study of T cell responses to AZD1222 COVID-19 vaccine. Using immunoSEQ multiplex PCR, the repertoire was profiled, and TCRdb retains in-frame clones only, with some absent. The sample carries about 49,000 clones, approximately 79% recorded once. The sequencing here drew on peripheral blood, taken on day 0 of MenACWY control vaccination. The source is an adult in good health.

CDR3 bases: TGTGCCACCGGAAAGCGGGGGGGCTGGGATACGCAGTATTTT. Its protein is CATGKRGGWDTQYF. The chain carries TRBV24-1 and TRBJ2-3, with TRBD2 matching over 10 bases. Germline CDR1 reads KGHDR; CDR2 reads SFDVKD. Trimming removed 9 bases from V and 6 bases from J; junction bases left unmatched: 8. The CDR3 totals 14 residues.

V and J are TRBV4-1 and TRBJ2-2; 9 bases are shared with TRBD1. The CDR3 sequence is 16 residues long. V shed 1 base and J 4 bases; nucleotides not matched to a gene: 4. Germline CDR1 is MGHRA and CDR2 is YSYEKL. CDR3 bases: TGCGCCAGCAGCCAAGTCGGGACAGGGATCACCGGGGAGCTGTTTTTT. Translated: CASSQVGTGITGELFF.

The chain employs TRBV3-1 (or the pseudogene TRBV3-2) and TRBJ2-1; 9 bases agree with TRBD2. Germline V CDR1 and CDR2: LGHDT, YNNKEL (reference sequence). The ends lost 1 base at V and 9 bases at J; junction bases unmatched: 7. This CDR3 has 15 residues. CDR3 in amino acids: CASSQVELAGTEQFF. The CDR3, as DNA: TGTGCCAGCAGCCAAGTGGAGCTAGCGGGAACTGAGCAGTTCTTC.

The chain recombines TRBV28 with TRBJ1-4; 9 bases are shared with TRBD1. CDR3 length: 14 residues. The germline V gene has CDR1 MDHEN and CDR2 SYDVKM. V was pared by 5 bases and J by 8 bases, with 6 bases of the junction left unmatched. In DNA form, the CDR3 reads TGTGCCAGCAGTCCGGGACAGGGACGCGAAAAACTGTTTTTT. Residues: CASSPGQGREKLFF.

The chain employs TRBV6-5 and TRBJ1-4, with D unclear. Per the germline V gene, CDR1 is MNHEY and CDR2 is SVGAGI. The CDR3 has 16 amino acids. The V gene lost 2 bases and the J gene lost 5 bases, with 15 bases spanning the gap. The CDR3 DNA reads as TGTGCCAGCAGTTACCTTCGTTTTGGGGTGAATGAAAAACTGTTTTTT. This gives the protein CASSYLRFGVNEKLFF.

The chain uses TRBV7-8 and TRBJ2-7; weak D call: TRBD2 (6 bases). Germline-derived CDR1 and CDR2 are SGHVS and FQNEAQ. This CDR3 is built from 15 residues. The V and J ends lost 5 bases and 0 bases respectively, with 14 bases between them. This chain's CDR3 is CASSLREAGSYEQYF. As DNA, the CDR3 is TGTGCCAGCAGCCTCCGGGAAGCGGGCTCCTACGAGCAGTACTTC.

This clone is medium-sized (0.01 to 0.1%) in the sample. This chain links TRBV19 with TRBJ1-4; D remains ambiguous. Germline V gene data show CDR1 as LNHDA and CDR2 as SQIVND (reference sequence). Trimming cost V 1 base and J 7 bases, with 4 bases left between them. CDR3 size: 12 residues. The CDR3: CASSIGGEKLFF. CDR3 in DNA: TGTGCCAGTAGTATAGGTGGTGAAAAACTGTTTTTT.

The V call is TRBV4-2, the J call TRBJ2-2, with unresolved D. Deletions cut 0 bases from V and 4 bases from J, with 9 bases between. CDR3 length: 15 amino acids. Germline-derived CDR1 and CDR2 are LGHNA and YNFKEQ. The CDR3 nucleotides read TGTGCCAGCAGCCAAGATCTCGAGTTCACCGGGGAGCTGTTTTTT. Amino acids: CASSQDLEFTGELFF.

The V call is TRBV19, the J call TRBJ1-2; D is unresolved. The CDR3 extends over 13 amino acids. Per the germline V gene, CDR1 is LNHDA and CDR2 is SQIVND (reference sequence). Deletions cut 0 bases from V and 8 bases from J, with 10 bases between. This CDR3 is CASSIEVYSGYTF. Here the CDR3 DNA reads TGTGCCAGTAGTATAGAAGTTTATTCGGGCTACACCTTC.

The CDR3 bases are TGTGCCAGCTCAGGGGGCTCCTACGAGCAGTACTTC. Encoded protein: CASSGGSYEQYF. The chain recombines TRBV10-3 with TRBJ2-7; the match to TRBD1 covers 7 bases. The CDR3 runs to 12 residues. V dropped 10 bases and J dropped 0; count of bases not matched to a gene: 3. The germline gives CDR1 ENHRY, CDR2 SYGVKD.

The chain uses TRBV2 and TRBJ1-2; D is perhaps TRBD1 (5 bases). Trimming took off 6 bases at V and 2 bases at J, with 10 bases between the two ends. The germline CDR1 and CDR2 sequences are SNHLY and FYNNEI. The CDR3 is 13 amino acids. CDR3 nucleotides: TGTGCCAGCAGGGGCTGGGGGAACTATGGCTACACCTTC. Encoded protein: CASRGWGNYGYTF.

V is TRBV7-9 and J is TRBJ2-5; D is perhaps TRBD2 (6 bases). Trimming stripped 3 bases from V and 9 bases from J, with 14 bases between. Looked up from germline, CDR1 is SEHNR and CDR2 is FQNEAQ (reference sequence). CDR3 length: 13 amino acids. The CDR3 DNA reads TGTGCCAGCAGCTTCGGAGGGGCATGGGCCCAGTACTTC. It is translated as CASSFGGAWAQYF.

The V call is TRBV9, the J call TRBJ1-1; D possibly corresponds to TRBD1 (5 bases). Germline CDR1 and CDR2: SGDLS and YYNGEE. Trimming left V 8 bases short and J 0 bases short, with 8 bases between. The CDR3 sequence is 12 residues long. For the CDR3, the DNA is TGTGCCAGTCAGGGACTGAACACTGAAGCTTTCTTT. Translating gives CASQGLNTEAFF.

The rearrangement joins TRBV5-1 to TRBJ2-5; the match to TRBD2 covers 14 bases. The trim removed 4 bases at V and 2 bases at J, leaving 4 bases unmatched. From germline, CDR1 is SGHRS and CDR2 YFSETQ. This CDR3 has 16 residues. The CDR3 DNA reads TGCGCCAGCAGCACGGGACTAGCGGGGGTGCAAGAGACCCAGTACTTC. Residues: CASSTGLAGVQETQYF.

The V and J genes are TRBV3-1 (or the pseudogene TRBV3-2) and TRBJ1-5, with 10 bases identical to TRBD1. The germline CDR1 and CDR2 sequences are LGHDT and YNNKEL (reference sequence). J gave up 8 bases and V 5 bases, and 9 bases lay outside the gene matches. The CDR3 extends over 15 amino acids. This chain's CDR3 is CASSMGTGAIEPQHF. DNA for the CDR3: TGTGCCAGCAGCATGGGGACAGGGGCAATTGAGCCCCAGCATTTT.

The rearrangement joins TRBV5-6 to TRBJ1-1; TRBD1 might be the D (5 bases). Germline CDR1 is SGHDT and CDR2 is YYEEEE. With 3 bases removed from V and 0 bases from J, the gap between germline ends came to 18 bases. The CDR3 sequence is 17 residues long. Here the CDR3 DNA reads TGTGCCAGCAGCTGGGGGGTAGAGGCTTACATGAACACTGAAGCTTTCTTT. This sequence encodes CASSWGVEAYMNTEAFF.

V gene TRBV5-6 combines with J gene TRBJ1-6; no definite D call. The V gene's germline CDR1 is SGHDT and CDR2 YYEEEE. The ends were cut back, 4 bases at V and 0 bases at J, with 8 bases in the middle. The CDR3 loop spans 15 amino acids. CDR3 region: CASSVRSSYNSPLHF. The CDR3 DNA reads as TGTGCCAGCAGCGTCCGGAGCTCCTATAATTCACCCCTCCACTTT.

Only a few counts were recorded for this clone. The rearrangement links TRBV3-1 (or the pseudogene TRBV3-2) to TRBJ2-2; no firm D call. Germline CDR1 and CDR2: LGHDT and YNNKEL (reference sequence). The V end was cut by 3 bases, the J end by 4 bases, with 15 bases between. The CDR3 is 16 residues long. The CDR3, as DNA: TGTGCCAGCAGCCATTCGTCTCGCGGTGCCACCGGGGAGCTGTTTTTT. It encodes CASSHSSRGATGELFF.

This chain uses TRBV20-1 with TRBJ1-2, with 9 bases aligning to TRBD1. Germline CDR1 is DFQATT and CDR2 is SNEGSKA (reference sequence). This CDR3 is 13 amino acids long. V lost 3 bases and J lost 6; bases outside the gene matches: 5. In nucleotides, the CDR3 is TGCAGTGCTAGTCACGGACAGGGGAATGGCTACACCTTC. Protein: CSASHGQGNGYTF.

This sequence joins TRBV5-6 and TRBJ2-1; D unresolved. This CDR3 comprises 14 residues. The germline CDR1 and CDR2 sequences are SGHDT and YYEEEE. The V end was cut by 4 bases, the J end by 8 bases, with 16 bases between. The CDR3 sequence: CASSLWVLSDEQFF. CDR3 DNA sequence: TGTGCCAGCAGCCTGTGGGTCCTTTCCGATGAGCAGTTCTTC.